The clone carrying this TCR beta chain appeared once. This entry belongs to a study of blood T cells in healthy people across ages. For the second PCR, which ran for about 7 to 11 cycles, a sample-barcoded 5' primer and a J-beta primer mix were used. Via MiXCR, TCRdb re-called the 5' RACE reads, giving one row per CDR3 protein. The sample has 850,000 to 1,100,000 distinct CDR3 sequences; about two fifths are singletons. Germline CDR1 is LGHDT and CDR2 is YNNKEL (reference sequence). The CDR3 loop spans 14 amino acids. The junction had 12 bases not matched to a gene; V was cut back by 3 bases and J by 12 bases.

The rearrangement joins TRBV3-1 to TRBJ1-2; TRBD1 agrees at 8 bases. Sequenced material: blood. The source is a man aged 18 to 30 in good health. The CDR3 is CASSQKGQAEINTF. As DNA, the CDR3 is TGTGCCAGCAGCCAGAAGGGACAGGCAGAGATCAACACCTTC.